The next 14 T cell receptor beta chains were all read from a single sample in a study of blood T cell repertoires in COVID-19 (dated by TCRdb to the early 2020s). Libraries were constructed by the immunoSEQ multiplex PCR assay. What TCRdb holds here is the immuneACCESS table cut down to in-frame rearrangements. Part of the clones is not present; checked against another copy, under half of the missing clones reflect an unresolved V gene, and the others are unexplained. In this sample the table shows 150,000 or so clones, 81% of which occur a single time. Approximately 11% of the sample is taken by the ten largest. Sequenced input: peripheral blood. These receptors were obtained from a man aged 55-75 years with active or convalescent COVID-19.

Here the CDR3 DNA reads TGTGCCATCAGTGTTGGGCAGGGTGTTTCGCGCGAGCAGTACTTC. The encoded protein is CAISVGQGVSREQYF. The chain recombines TRBV10-3 with TRBJ2-7; tentatively, D is TRBD1 (5 bases). This CDR3 is built from 15 residues. Looked up from germline, CDR1 is ENHRY and CDR2 is SYGVKD. V was trimmed by 4 bases and J by 6 bases, leaving 19 bases between them.

This sequence joins TRBV6-5 and TRBJ2-1, with 8 bases that match TRBD1. The CDR3 extends over 13 amino acids. Germline CDR1 reads MNHEY; CDR2 reads SVGAGI. The V and J ends lost 4 bases and 7 bases, in that order; junction bases with no gene match: 3. CDR3 bases: TGTGCCAGCAGTTCCCGGACAGGGAATGAGCAGTTCTTC. Translating it yields CASSSRTGNEQFF.

This clone appeared a single time. The chain combines TRBV6-1 with TRBJ1-4; a possible D gene is TRBD1 (5 bases). This CDR3 has 17 amino acids. V lost 0 bases and J lost 3, with 14 bases in between. The germline gives CDR1 MNHNS, CDR2 SASEGT. The CDR3 spells CASSEAPMTVPNEKLFF. Written as DNA, the CDR3 is TGTGCCAGCAGTGAAGCGCCTATGACAGTACCTAATGAAAAACTGTTTTTT.

The chain has TRBV5-1 and TRBJ2-2, with a tentative D call TRBD2 (6 bases). The V gene lost 7 bases and the J gene lost 2 bases, with 15 bases spanning the gap. The V gene's germline CDR1 is SGHRS and CDR2 YFSETQ. The CDR3 contains 15 residues. The CDR3: CASGRRDFNTGELFF. CDR3 in DNA: TGCGCCAGCGGACGCCGGGACTTCAACACCGGGGAGCTGTTTTTT.

This clone has a single count. This rearrangement joins TRBV4-2 to TRBJ1-3, with 10 nucleotides matching TRBD1. Germline loops: CDR1 LGHNA, CDR2 YNFKEQ. This CDR3 region has 17 residues. The V segment lost 2 bases and the J segment 0 bases; nucleotides outside the gene matches: 4. This CDR3 is CASSQQTGGRSGNTIYF. Here the CDR3 DNA reads TGTGCCAGCAGCCAACAGACAGGGGGCCGCTCTGGAAACACCATATATTTT.

The J gene is TRBJ2-1, the V gene TRBV18; the D gene is possibly TRBD1 (6 bases). The germline V gene has CDR1 KGHSH and CDR2 LQKENI. The V gene lost 3 bases and the J gene lost 7 bases, with 16 bases spanning the gap. The CDR3 runs to 15 residues. For the CDR3, the DNA is TGTGCCAGCTCACCGTCGCAGGGGCCGGAAAATGAGCAGTTCTTC. This encodes CASSPSQGPENEQFF.

V usage is TRBV4-2 and J usage is TRBJ2-7, with 9 bases aligning to TRBD2. Germline V gene lookup returns CDR1 LGHNA and CDR2 YNFKEQ. CDR3 length: 18 amino acids. J was trimmed by 5 bases and V by 3 bases; bases with no gene match: 17. The CDR3 loop is CASSQASGSASGANEQYF. As DNA, the CDR3 is TGTGCCAGCAGCCAGGCGTCGGGGAGCGCTAGCGGGGCCAACGAGCAGTACTTC.

A remark on this clone: Other DNA sequences in the sample encode the same CDR3. In DNA form, the CDR3 reads TGTGCCAGCAGCCGAGGGCAGGTCGTGGGTGAGCAGTTCTTC. As protein: CASSRGQVVGEQFF. V usage is TRBV14 and J usage is TRBJ2-1, with D possibly matching TRBD2 (5 bases). Germline V CDR1 and CDR2: SGHDN, FVKESK. Trimming took off 4 bases at V and 9 bases at J, with 16 bases between the two ends. There are 14 residues in the CDR3.

V and J are TRBV3-1 (or the pseudogene TRBV3-2) and TRBJ1-2, with 8 bases identical to TRBD1. The CDR3 totals 16 residues. The ends lost 1 base at V and 1 base at J; junction bases unmatched: 5. In germline, CDR1 is LGHDT, CDR2 YNNKEL (reference sequence). The CDR3 sequence is CASSQVAGGFNYGYTF. The CDR3 DNA is TGTGCCAGCAGCCAAGTGGCAGGGGGCTTTAACTATGGCTACACCTTC.

The CDR3 nucleotides read TGTGCCAGCAGCTTAGATAAACTAGCGGGAGTGAGCAATGAGCAGTTCTTC. Protein: CASSLDKLAGVSNEQFF. V gene TRBV11-3 combines with J gene TRBJ2-1, with TRBD2 matching 11 bases. Germline V gene lookup returns CDR1 SGHNT and CDR2 YENEEA. Trimming took 0 bases from V and 6 from J; bases not matched to a gene: 7. This CDR3 is built from 17 residues.

The rearrangement uses TRBV10-1 and TRBJ2-1, with TRBD2 identical over 14 bases. Germline trimming cut 6 bases from V and 7 bases from J; bases unmatched to any gene: 11. CDR1 is WNHNN and CDR2 is SYGVQD in the germline V gene (reference sequence). The CDR3 has 17 amino acids. The CDR3 DNA reads TGCGCCAGCAGGGCCGGGACTAGCGGGAGTAGTTGGAATGAGCAGTTCTTC. This encodes CASRAGTSGSSWNEQFF.

The rearrangement joins TRBV3-1 (or the pseudogene TRBV3-2) to TRBJ2-5; the match to TRBD1 covers 9 bases. Germline loops: CDR1 LGHDT, CDR2 YNNKEL (reference sequence). The trim removed 2 bases at V and 4 bases at J, leaving 14 bases unmatched. The CDR3 has 18 residues. As DNA, the CDR3 is TGTGCCAGCAGCCAATACTTCGATACAGGGGGCGGCGCAGAGACCCAGTACTTC. It translates to CASSQYFDTGGGAETQYF.

The J gene is TRBJ1-1, the V gene TRBV7-4; no clear D. The CDR3 contains 15 residues. From germline, CDR1 is SGHVT and CDR2 SQSDAQ. Between the trimmed V and J ends, which lost 6 bases and 2 bases, there was a span of 16 bases. This chain's CDR3 is CASSSPPHSNTEAFF. CDR3 coding DNA: TGTGCCAGCAGTTCCCCACCTCACAGCAACACTGAAGCTTTCTTT.

This clone was recorded once. The rearrangement uses TRBV5-1 and TRBJ1-1; 8 nucleotides align to TRBD1. Looked up from germline, CDR1 is SGHRS and CDR2 is YFSETQ. J lost 1 base, V lost 7 bases, and 6 bases had no gene match. This CDR3 region has 14 residues. The CDR3, as DNA: TGCGCCAGCGAGATTGGGACAGGGAACACTGAAGCTTTCTTT. It specifies CASEIGTGNTEAFF. The entire variable domain, with the rest obtained from reference TRBV5-1 and TRBJ1-1, is as follows: KAGVTQTPRYLIKTRGQQVTLSCSPISGHRSVSWYQQTPGQGLQFLFEYFSETQRNKGNFPGRFSGRQFSNSRSEMNVSTLELGDSALYLCASEIGTGNTEAFFGQGTRLTVV.